This TCR beta chain was profiled in a study of blood T cell repertoires in COVID-19. In the study overall: Whether acute or convalescent, the COVID-19 samples came from the United States, Italy and Spain.

This clone was counted between two and nine times. The germline V gene has CDR1 SEHNR and CDR2 FQNEAQ (reference sequence). Losses at the gene ends were 10 bases for V and 2 bases for J; bases not matched to a gene: 10. The CDR3 consists of 14 residues. Original analysis: Reference gene primer amplification gave nucleated cell count estimates. Assay used: immunoSEQ multiplex PCR; TCRdb lists only in-frame clones, some missing. The V and J calls and the clone size are those of that table, but D and trimming were determined from the DNA. The sample records about 190,000 clones, more than 70% being singletons.

This sequence originates from a woman older than 75 with active or convalescent COVID-19. The specimen sequenced was peripheral blood. This chain uses TRBV7-9 with TRBJ1-1; 7 positions match TRBD1. Written as DNA, the CDR3 is TGTGCCATATCTAGTACAGGGGTAAACACTGAAGCTTTCTTT. It yields the protein CAISSTGVNTEAFF.